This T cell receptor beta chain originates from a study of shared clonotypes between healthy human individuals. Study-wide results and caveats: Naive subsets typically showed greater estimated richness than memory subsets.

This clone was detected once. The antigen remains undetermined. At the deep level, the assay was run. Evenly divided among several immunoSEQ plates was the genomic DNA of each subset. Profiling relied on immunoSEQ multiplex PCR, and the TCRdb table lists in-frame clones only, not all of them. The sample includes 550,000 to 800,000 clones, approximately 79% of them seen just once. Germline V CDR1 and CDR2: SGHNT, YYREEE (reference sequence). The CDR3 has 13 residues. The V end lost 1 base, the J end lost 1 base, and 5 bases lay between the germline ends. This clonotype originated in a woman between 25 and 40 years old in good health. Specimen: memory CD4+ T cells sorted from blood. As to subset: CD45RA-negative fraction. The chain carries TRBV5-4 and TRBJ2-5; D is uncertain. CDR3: CASSLRFQETQYF. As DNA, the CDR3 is TGTGCCAGCAGCTTGAGGTTCCAAGAGACCCAGTACTTC. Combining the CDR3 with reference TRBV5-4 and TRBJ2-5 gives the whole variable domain ETGVTQSPTHLIKTRGQQVTLRCSSQSGHNTVSWYQQALGQGPQFIFQYYREEENGRGNFPPRFSGLQFPNYSSELNVNALELDDSALYLCASSLRFQETQYFGPGTRLLVL.